This T cell receptor beta chain derives from a study of T cells expressing NK-cell markers. The germline V gene encodes CDR1 SNHLY and CDR2 FYNNEI. This CDR3 is built from 16 residues. TCRdb re-analyzed the 5' RACE reads; it lists each CDR3 protein once, without DNA. The sample includes about 180,000 distinct CDR3 sequences. A remark on this clonotype: The antigen remains unidentified.

Points from the study as a whole: The HCMV specificity of the expanded NKG2C+ T cell clones stayed unresolved.

The origin of this receptor is a woman between 18 and 69 years old in good health. The chain has TRBV2 and TRBJ1-1; the TRBD1 assignment by TCRdb is unverifiable without DNA. Sequences were obtained from blood T cells: a sorted CD56 or NKG2C T cell subset, CD4+ or CD8+ T cells, or bulk PBMC T cells (not recorded which). CDR3 residues: CASSDGSRGSNTEAFF.